The clone carrying this T cell receptor (beta chain) was observed a few times. What it recognizes is unknown. This specimen belongs to a study of T-cell memory formation after mild COVID-19. The overall study: TCR clusters showed largely donor specificity.

General study results and limits: Researchers found some responding clones in pre-infection memory, a sign that cross-reactive memory joined. Among contracting clones, CD4+ were mainly CM/EM and CD8+ enriched in EMRA.

The authors produced TCR alpha and TCR beta cDNA libraries with sample barcodes and UMIs by 5'RACE using constant-segment primers. A single record per CDR3 protein comes from TCRdb applying MiXCR to the 5' RACE reads. The table shows fewer than 650,000 distinct CDR3 sequences, with about 20% occurring only once. Unmatched junction bases numbered 1, after V lost 2 bases and J lost 6 bases. CDR3 size: 13 residues. Per germline, CDR1 KGHDR and CDR2 SFDVKD. The sequenced material came from PBMCs or a T cell subset sorted from them (not recorded which). This receptor was taken from an adult woman who had mild COVID-19 (a few samples of this study predate the infection). Cell type and time point are not known. The chain couples TRBV24-1 to TRBJ2-7, with 9 bases aligning to TRBD2. This CDR3 is CATSDWTSAEQYF. The CDR3 DNA reads TGTGCCACCAGTGATTGGACTAGCGCCGAGCAGTACTTC.